The subject of this entry is one T cell receptor (beta chain). As yet, its antigen is unknown. Mismatch with germline at one junction end may stem from a read error. PCR involved 60 Vbeta and 13 Jbeta primers. Clones were sequenced by immunoSEQ multiplex PCR, and TCRdb holds only the in-frame ones, with some missing. The repertoire holds roughly 54,000 clones, with about 73% as singletons. Germline V gene data show CDR1 as MNHNY and CDR2 as SVGAGI (reference sequence). CDR3 length equals 13 residues. This entry is derived from a study of cytomegalovirus exposure and HLA in healthy donors. Overall study results and limits: In terms of immune exposure information, only CMV serostatus was available.

Unrecorded immune exposures were likely, despite nominal health at sampling. The rearrangement links TRBV6-6 to TRBJ2-5; D is perhaps TRBD1 (5 bases). The TCR originated in a woman aged 55-70 years in good health and CMV-seropositive. The sample taken for sequencing was PBMCs. The CDR3: CASSNSRVETQYF. The DNA of the CDR3 is TGTGCCAGCAGTAACTCCAGGGTAGAGACCCAGTACTTC.